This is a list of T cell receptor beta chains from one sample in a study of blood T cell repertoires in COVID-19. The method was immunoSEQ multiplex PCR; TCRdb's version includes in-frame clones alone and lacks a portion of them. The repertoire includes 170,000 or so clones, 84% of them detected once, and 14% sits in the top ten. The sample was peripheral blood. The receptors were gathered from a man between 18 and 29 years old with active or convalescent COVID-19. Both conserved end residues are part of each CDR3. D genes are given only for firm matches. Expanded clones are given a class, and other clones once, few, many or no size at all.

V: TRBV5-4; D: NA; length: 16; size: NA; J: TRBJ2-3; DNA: TGTGCCAGCAGCTTGGCCTACGGCGGGGGCACAGATACGCAGTATTTT; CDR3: CASSLAYGGGTDTQYF
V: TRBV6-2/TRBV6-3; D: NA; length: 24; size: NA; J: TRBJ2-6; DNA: TGTGCCAGCAGCCGAAACCCACCATTAGGACTAACTAAAATTTTTTGGCCTGGGGCCAACGTCCTGACTTTC; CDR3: CASSRNPPLGLTKIFWPGANVLTF
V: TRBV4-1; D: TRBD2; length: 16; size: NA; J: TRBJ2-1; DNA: TGCGCCAGCAGTCAATCGACTAGCGGGAGGAGCAATGAGCAGTTCTTC; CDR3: CASSQSTSGRSNEQFF
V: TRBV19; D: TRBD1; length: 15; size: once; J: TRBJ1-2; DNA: TGTGCCACTAAGGACAGGGGGCGTTCCATGGGTGGCTACACCTTC; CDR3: CATKDRGRSMGGYTF
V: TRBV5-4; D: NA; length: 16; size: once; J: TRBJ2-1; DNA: TGTGCCAGCAGCTTGCTGGTCCAGGCAACCTACAATGAGCAGTTCTTC; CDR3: CASSLLVQATYNEQFF
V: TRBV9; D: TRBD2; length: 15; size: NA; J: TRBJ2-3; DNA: TGTGCCAGCAGCGTAGGTGCTAGCGGGACAGATACGCAGTATTTT; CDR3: CASSVGASGTDTQYF
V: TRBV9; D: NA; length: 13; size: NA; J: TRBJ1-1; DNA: TGTGCCAGCAGCGCCGTTATGAACACTGAAGCTTTCTTT; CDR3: CASSAVMNTEAFF
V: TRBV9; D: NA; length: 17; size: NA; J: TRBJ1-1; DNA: TGTGCCAGCAGCGTAGGTGGACATGAGATAGGGAACACTGAAGCTTTCTTT; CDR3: CASSVGGHEIGNTEAFF
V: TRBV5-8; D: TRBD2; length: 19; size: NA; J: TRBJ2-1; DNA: TGTGCCAGCAGCTTCCCACCGGGAAGGGGACTAGTTATCTTCGATGAGCAGTTCTTC; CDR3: CASSFPPGRGLVIFDEQFF
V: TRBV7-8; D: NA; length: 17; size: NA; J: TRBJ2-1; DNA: TGTGCCAGCAGCCACGCCGGGACGGCGGGACCGCTGGGTGAGCAGTTCTTC; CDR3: CASSHAGTAGPLGEQFF
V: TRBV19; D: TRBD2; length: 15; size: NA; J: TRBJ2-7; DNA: TGTGCCAGTACCTACGCAGCGGGAGGGGTGTACGAGCAGTACTTC; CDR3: CASTYAAGGVYEQYF
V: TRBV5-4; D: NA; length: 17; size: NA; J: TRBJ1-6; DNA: TGTGCCAGCAGCTTTAGGTCCAGGCAGGGCTATAATTCACCCCTCCACTTT; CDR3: CASSFRSRQGYNSPLHF
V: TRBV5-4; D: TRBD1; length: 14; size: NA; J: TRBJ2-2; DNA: TGTGCCAGCAGCCCGGGGACAGACACCGGGGAGCTGTTTTTT; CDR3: CASSPGTDTGELFF
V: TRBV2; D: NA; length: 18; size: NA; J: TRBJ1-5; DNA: TGTGCCAGCAGTGAAGCGCTTCATATTTCTGGAGGGAGTCAGCCCCAGCATTTT; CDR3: CASSEALHISGGSQPQHF
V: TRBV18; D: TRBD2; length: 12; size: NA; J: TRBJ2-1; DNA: TGTGCCAGCTCGGGGACTAGCAATGAGCAGTTCTTC; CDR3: CASSGTSNEQFF
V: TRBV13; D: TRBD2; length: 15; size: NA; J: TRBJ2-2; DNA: TGTGCCAGCAGCTTAATAGCGGGGGGGACCGGGGAGCTGTTTTTT; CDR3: CASSLIAGGTGELFF
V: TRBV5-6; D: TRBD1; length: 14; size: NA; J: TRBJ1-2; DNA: TGTGCCAGCAGCTTGGGGGACAGGGACTATGGCTACACCTTC; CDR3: CASSLGDRDYGYTF
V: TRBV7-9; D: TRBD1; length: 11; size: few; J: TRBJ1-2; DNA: TGTGCCACAGAGACAGGGTTTGGCTACACCTTC; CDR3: CATETGFGYTF